Listed below are T cell receptor beta chains from one sample, sequenced in a study of blood T cell repertoires in COVID-19. The repertoire was sequenced with immunoSEQ multiplex PCR; TCRdb's copy has only in-frame clones and lacks some. Among under 90,000 clones listed, around 85% were seen once. The sequencing input was peripheral blood. These receptors were taken from a woman over 75 with active or convalescent COVID-19. CDR3s leave out the opening cysteine and the closing phenylalanine or tryptophan. The D gene is left open where the match is weak.

V gene: TRBV4-3
D gene: TRBD1
CDR3 protein: ASSRGRVGTGYKGSYGYT

V gene: TRBV25-1
D gene: .
CDR3 protein: ASSERGGISRYNEQF

V gene: TRBV19
D gene: TRBD2
CDR3 protein: ASSIGASGVFTYNEQF

V gene: TRBV5-1
D gene: TRBD1
CDR3 protein: ASGYRQGQDGYT

V gene: TRBV3-1/TRBV3-2
D gene: .
CDR3 protein: ASGSGVTDTQY

V gene: TRBV6-4
D gene: .
CDR3 protein: ASSSQGAGAYNEQF

V gene: TRBV18
D gene: .
CDR3 protein: ASQTSTGEQY

V gene: TRBV18
D gene: .
CDR3 protein: ASSPGATGSGGYT

V gene: TRBV19
D gene: .
CDR3 protein: ASSQQGGAGNEQF

V gene: TRBV7-9
D gene: .
CDR3 protein: ASSPQTEAF

V gene: TRBV4-2
D gene: TRBD2
CDR3 protein: ASSQLAGSIGELF

V gene: TRBV12-3/TRBV12-4
D gene: TRBD2
CDR3 protein: ASRGRVGSF

V gene: TRBV29-1
D gene: TRBD1
CDR3 protein: SVVGTGGFYGYT

V gene: TRBV6-6
D gene: TRBD2
CDR3 protein: ASVSGGHNEQF

V gene: TRBV7-6
D gene: TRBD2
CDR3 protein: ASSLGPTLATSTDTQY

V gene: TRBV5-4
D gene: TRBD1
CDR3 protein: ASSFGQGNGYT

V gene: TRBV2
D gene: .
CDR3 protein: ASIAFYTEAF

V gene: TRBV28
D gene: TRBD1
CDR3 protein: ASSPGTASHFSYEQY

V gene: TRBV7-3
D gene: TRBD1
CDR3 protein: ASSLGGQANEQF

V gene: TRBV18
D gene: TRBD1
CDR3 protein: ASSPRGTGSGDTQY

V gene: TRBV6-5
D gene: .
CDR3 protein: ASRTSLNYGYT

V gene: TRBV14
D gene: .
CDR3 protein: ASSPEGLLGAAQY

V gene: TRBV5-1
D gene: TRBD2
CDR3 protein: ASRAGTTYEQY

V gene: TRBV27
D gene: TRBD1
CDR3 protein: ASSASGGGSQPQH

V gene: TRBV7-8
D gene: .
CDR3 protein: ASKTGIHTEAF

V gene: TRBV7-3
D gene: .
CDR3 protein: ASSFTNTGELF

V gene: TRBV29-1
D gene: .
CDR3 protein: SVYRQNYGYT

V gene: TRBV7-9
D gene: .
CDR3 protein: ASSLASGWLYEQY

V gene: TRBV10-3
D gene: TRBD2
CDR3 protein: AISVIAGEQETQY

V gene: TRBV23-1
D gene: TRBD1
CDR3 protein: ASSQGDRGDEQY

V gene: TRBV6-4
D gene: .
CDR3 protein: ASSVQGGQPQH

V gene: TRBV25-1
D gene: .
CDR3 protein: ASSDGATNTEAF

V gene: TRBV10-3
D gene: .
CDR3 protein: AISEQQGRLYEQY

V gene: TRBV7-6
D gene: .
CDR3 protein: ASSPGVYEQF

V gene: TRBV19
D gene: .
CDR3 protein: ASKPQAGSDGYT

V gene: TRBV7-2
D gene: TRBD1
CDR3 protein: ASSLNKGAPGYT

V gene: TRBV5-5
D gene: .
CDR3 protein: ASSYTGDSPLH

V gene: TRBV11-3
D gene: .
CDR3 protein: ASSYSGPSYNEQF

V gene: TRBV5-6
D gene: TRBD1
CDR3 protein: ASSSKQGANEAF

V gene: TRBV4-3
D gene: TRBD2
CDR3 protein: ASSQEGLAGRETQY

V gene: TRBV10-1
D gene: .
CDR3 protein: AKKERRRTFSGNTIY

V gene: TRBV5-8
D gene: TRBD1
CDR3 protein: ASSSTPGQGATEAF

V gene: TRBV6-5
D gene: TRBD2
CDR3 protein: ASVEWTSKGDEQF

V gene: TRBV7-8
D gene: TRBD1
CDR3 protein: ASSTGTANTEAF

V gene: TRBV19
D gene: TRBD1
CDR3 protein: AKKTGNYTDTQY

V gene: TRBV29-1
D gene: .
CDR3 protein: SVEDPERSGYNEQF

V gene: TRBV19
D gene: TRBD1
CDR3 protein: ASSRSGGYNEQF

V gene: TRBV3-1/TRBV3-2
D gene: .
CDR3 protein: ASSQDPGNTEAF

V gene: TRBV6-2/TRBV6-3
D gene: .
CDR3 protein: ASSYGGAGPSGANVLT

V gene: TRBV5-4
D gene: TRBD2
CDR3 protein: ASSLLASGNSYEQY

V gene: TRBV7-2
D gene: TRBD2
CDR3 protein: ASSQPHGQASGKYEQY

V gene: TRBV11-3
D gene: TRBD2
CDR3 protein: ASSLDPRVAGNTGELF

V gene: TRBV10-1
D gene: .
CDR3 protein: ASSAYYRDYGYT

V gene: TRBV6-5
D gene: TRBD2
CDR3 protein: ASSRTSGSLDTQY

V gene: TRBV2
D gene: TRBD2
CDR3 protein: ASSGGTTDTQY